This TCR beta chain was sequenced for a study of OX40 agonist ivuxolimab in advanced cancers. For the wider study: The costimulatory receptor OX40 (CD134) was targeted by ivuxolimab, a fully human IgG2 agonistic monoclonal antibody. The point of sequencing TCRbeta in the periphery was to test whether ivuxolimab changed TCR sequence diversity and drove clonal T-cell expansion. The monotherapy dose-escalation portion (N ≈ 52 patients) of the phase I ivuxolimab trial is reported in the paper. The dose-escalation cohort was 82.7% male with a mean age of 60 years, ranging from roughly 20 to 80. Of the roughly 51 dose-escalation patients, hepatocellular carcinoma was present in around 20, melanoma in roughly 15, renal cell carcinoma in 9 and head and neck cancer in 9. Partial responses were achieved by three dose-escalation patients, of whom one had hepatocellular carcinoma and two had cutaneous melanoma. Intravenous ivuxolimab was administered to patients every 2 weeks at six dose levels: 0.01, 0.1, 0.3, 1.5, 3 and 10 mg/kg. Patients were allowed to have had prior anti-PD-1, anti-PD-L1 or anti-CTLA-4 therapy, and approximately 40% of the dose-escalation patients had been treated with checkpoint inhibitors. The study at large found these results: Low levels of normalized T-cell clonal expansion were also shown by some nonresponding patients. Partial responders in the 0.1-3.0 mg/kg groups had among the lowest normalized peripheral clonal expansion, especially among CD8+ T cells. At doses of 0.1 to 3.0 mg/kg, clonal expansion of both CD4+ and CD8+ T cells in blood was seen between baseline and week 6. After ivuxolimab, more expanded clones were found on average in CD8+ T cells than in CD4+ T cells. Antigen specificity was not determined for the clonally expanded peripheral T cells.

To sequence the TCRbeta CDR3 region, genomic DNA was isolated from the sorted cells. The immunoSEQ Assay was used for sequencing of TCRbeta CDR3 regions. What TCRdb holds here is the immuneACCESS table cut down to in-frame rearrangements. Part of the clones is not present; checked against another copy, under half of the missing clones reflect an unresolved V gene, and the others are unexplained. The sample table records tens of thousands of clones; about 83% of these occur just once. The ten largest clonotypes hold 1.5% to 2% of the sample. The trial excluded patients who had a history of autoimmune disease or who were on systemic immunosuppression. Peripheral blood for TCR sequencing was drawn from every dose cohort at baseline, at cycle 4 day 1 and at cycle 7 day 1. Samples were obtained from an open-label, multicenter, first-in-human phase I dose-escalation trial of ivuxolimab. Adults with locally advanced or metastatic head and neck squamous cell, hepatocellular, melanoma or renal cell carcinoma were enrolled in the trial. Before TCR sequencing, CD4+ T cells and CD8+ T cells were sorted from peripheral blood as separate populations.

Remarks on this clone: Which antigen it targets is not known. It has no much larger one-base neighbor in the sample; base qualities were not kept.

Measured from the cysteine to the phenylalanine, the CDR3 is 15 residues long. Only the CDR3 DNA stays, 45 bases, in frame from base 1. Trimming takes 1 base off V and 5 bases off J; junction bases not matched to a gene: 4. CDR1 is given as SEHNR and CDR2 as FQNEAQ, both from the germline V gene (reference sequence). Here the chain combines TRBV7-9 and TRBJ1-4, with 7 middle bases fitting TRBD1. Sequences were derived from CD4+ or CD8+ T cells sorted from blood, sampled in a trial of the OX40 agonist ivuxolimab. The TCR sequence derives from an adult with an advanced solid tumor such as melanoma, head and neck, liver or kidney cancer. The nucleotide sequence is TGTGCCAGCAGCTTAGGGGACAGAGACAATGAAAAACTGTTTTTT. It codes for CASSLGDRDNEKLFF.